This TCR beta chain originates from a study of metastatic and nonmetastatic thyroid tumors. With MiXCR, TCRdb called clones anew from the PCR reads. Of about 16,000 clones listed, 30% to 40% are singletons. This clone has more than one count but fewer than ten. None of the patients had undergone any treatment ahead of thyroid surgery. What was sequenced was tumor tissue. The source is a male donor with papillary thyroid cancer or a benign thyroid nodule (not recorded which). Some clones in this sample may be carry-over from other donors' samples.

The CDR3 DNA sequence: TGTGCCAGCAGTTCCCGAAGAGGGGGGGCCGAGCAGTACTTC. Translation: CASSSRRGGAEQYF. The genes are TRBV27 and TRBJ2-7, with D possibly matching TRBD2 (7 bases). With 4 bases removed from V and 6 bases from J, the gap between germline ends came to 16 bases. This CDR3 is 14 amino acids long. Germline V gives CDR1 MNHEY, CDR2 SMNVEV (reference sequence).